This T cell receptor beta chain is from a study of cytotoxic CD8 clonotypes in ibrutinib-treated CLL. About the study: Average yields of 255,043 productive templates and 75,000 to 100,000 productive rearrangements characterized the samples. Study-level points and caveats: Patients showed higher baseline clonality than age-matched healthy donors, and it tracked circulating CD8+ T-cell counts. Public clonotypes, rarely seen, contracted or held steady on treatment.

This CDR3 spans 16 amino acids. The germline V gene has CDR1 LGHNA and CDR2 YSLEER. With 0 bases removed from V and 6 bases from J, the gap between germline ends came to 15 bases. This clone was seen a single time. Its matching antigen is unknown. TCRdb keeps only in-frame clones here, not all; method: immunoSEQ multiplex PCR. The data show 130,000 or so clones, with around 84% seen just once and 3% to 4% held by the top ten. The rearrangement links TRBV4-3 to TRBJ1-5, with D perhaps matching TRBD1 (5 bases). This TCR derives from a human donor with chronic lymphocytic leukemia. Sequenced material: PBMCs, taken after 24 months of ibrutinib treatment. CDR3 DNA: TGCGCCAGCAGCCAAGATCTCGCAGGGAAGGGTCAGCCCCAGCATTTT. Translation gives CASSQDLAGKGQPQHF.